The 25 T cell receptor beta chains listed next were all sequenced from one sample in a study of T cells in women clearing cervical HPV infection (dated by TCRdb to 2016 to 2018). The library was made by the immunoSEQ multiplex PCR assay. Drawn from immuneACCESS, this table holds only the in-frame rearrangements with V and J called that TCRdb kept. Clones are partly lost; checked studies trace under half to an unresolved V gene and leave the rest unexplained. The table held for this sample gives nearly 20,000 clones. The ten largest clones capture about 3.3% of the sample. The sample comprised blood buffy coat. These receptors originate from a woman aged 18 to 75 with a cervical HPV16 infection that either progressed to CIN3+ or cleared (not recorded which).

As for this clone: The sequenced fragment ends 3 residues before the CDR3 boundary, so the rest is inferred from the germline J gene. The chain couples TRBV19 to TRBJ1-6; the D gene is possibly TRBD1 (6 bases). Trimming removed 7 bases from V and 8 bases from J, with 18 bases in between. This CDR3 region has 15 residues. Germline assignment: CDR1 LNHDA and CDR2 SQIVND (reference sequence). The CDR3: CASTIGRPGDSPLHF. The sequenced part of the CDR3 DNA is TGTGCCAGTACCATAGGAAGGCCAGGGGATTCACCC.

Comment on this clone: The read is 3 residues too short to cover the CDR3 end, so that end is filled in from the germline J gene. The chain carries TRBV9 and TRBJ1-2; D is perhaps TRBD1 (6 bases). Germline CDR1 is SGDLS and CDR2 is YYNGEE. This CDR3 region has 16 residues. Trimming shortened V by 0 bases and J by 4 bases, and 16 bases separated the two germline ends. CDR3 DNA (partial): TGTGCCAGCAGCGTAGGGTACCAGGGGCCGTCCTATGGC. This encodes CASSVGYQGPSYG. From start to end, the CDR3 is CASSVGYQGPSYGYTF.

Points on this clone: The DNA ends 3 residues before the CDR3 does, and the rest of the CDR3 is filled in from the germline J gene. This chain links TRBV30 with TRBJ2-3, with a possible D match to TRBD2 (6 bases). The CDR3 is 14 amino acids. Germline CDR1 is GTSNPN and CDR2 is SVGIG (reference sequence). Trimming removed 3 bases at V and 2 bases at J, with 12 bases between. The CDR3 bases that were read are TGTGCCTGGAGCCAGGGACTTCACACAGATACG. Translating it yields CAWSQGLHTDT. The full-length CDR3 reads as CAWSQGLHTDTQYF. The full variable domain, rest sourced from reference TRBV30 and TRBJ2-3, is SQTIHQWPATLVQPVGSPLSLECTVEGTSNPNLYWYRQAAGRGLQLLFYSVGIGQISSEVPQNLSASRPQDRQFILSSKKLLLSDSGFYLCAWSQGLHTDTQYFGPGTRLTVL.

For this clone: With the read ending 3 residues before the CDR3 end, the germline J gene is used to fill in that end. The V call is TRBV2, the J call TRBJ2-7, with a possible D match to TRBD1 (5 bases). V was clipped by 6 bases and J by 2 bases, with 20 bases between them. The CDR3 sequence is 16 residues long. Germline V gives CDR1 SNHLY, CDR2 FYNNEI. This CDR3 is CASRRKDSPVTYEQYF. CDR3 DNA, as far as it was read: TGTGCCAGCAGGCGCAAAGACAGTCCAGTAACCTACGAG.

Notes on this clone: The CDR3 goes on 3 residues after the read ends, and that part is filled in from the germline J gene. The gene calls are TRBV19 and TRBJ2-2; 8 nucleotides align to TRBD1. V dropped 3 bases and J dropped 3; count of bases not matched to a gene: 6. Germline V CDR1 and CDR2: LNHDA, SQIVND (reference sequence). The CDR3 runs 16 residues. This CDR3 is CASSIPGGADTGELFF. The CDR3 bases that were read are TGTGCCAGTAGTATCCCAGGGGGCGCGGACACCGGGGAG.

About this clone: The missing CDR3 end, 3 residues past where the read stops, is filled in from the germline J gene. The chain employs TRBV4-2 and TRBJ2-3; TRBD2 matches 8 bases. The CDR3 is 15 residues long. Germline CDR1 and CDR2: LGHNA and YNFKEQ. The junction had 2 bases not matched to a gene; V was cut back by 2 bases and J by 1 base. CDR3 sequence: CASSQRRGGTDTQYF. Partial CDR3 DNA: TGTGCCAGCAGCCAAAGGCGGGGGGGCACAGATACG.

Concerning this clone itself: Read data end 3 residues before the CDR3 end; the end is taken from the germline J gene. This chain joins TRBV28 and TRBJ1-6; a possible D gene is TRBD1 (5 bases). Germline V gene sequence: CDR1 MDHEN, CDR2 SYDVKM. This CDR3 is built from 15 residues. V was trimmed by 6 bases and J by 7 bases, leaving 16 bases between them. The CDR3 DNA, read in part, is TGTGCCAGCAGAGAACCAGGGAGACGGAATTCACCC. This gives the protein CASREPGRRNSP. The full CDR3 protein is CASREPGRRNSPLHF.

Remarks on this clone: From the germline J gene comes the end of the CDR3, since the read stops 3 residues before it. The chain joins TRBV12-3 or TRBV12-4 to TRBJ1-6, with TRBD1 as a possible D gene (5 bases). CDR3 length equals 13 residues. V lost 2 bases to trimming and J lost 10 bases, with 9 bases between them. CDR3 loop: CASSLQGSSPLHF. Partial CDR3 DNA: TGTGCCAGCAGTTTACAGGGAAGCTCACCC.

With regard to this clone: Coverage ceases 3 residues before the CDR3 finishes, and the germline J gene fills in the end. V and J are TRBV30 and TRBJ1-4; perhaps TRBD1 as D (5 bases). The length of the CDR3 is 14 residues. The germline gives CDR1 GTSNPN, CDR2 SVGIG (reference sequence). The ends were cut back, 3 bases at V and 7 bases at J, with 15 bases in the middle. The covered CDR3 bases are TGTGCCTGGAGGGATGGGGCCGACATTGAAAAA. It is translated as CAWRDGADIEK. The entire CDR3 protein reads CAWRDGADIEKLFF.

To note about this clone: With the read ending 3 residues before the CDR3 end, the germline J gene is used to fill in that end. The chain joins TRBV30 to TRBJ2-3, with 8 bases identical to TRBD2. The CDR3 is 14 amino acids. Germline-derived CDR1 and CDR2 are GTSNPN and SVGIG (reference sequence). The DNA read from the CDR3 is TGTGCCTGGAGTAAAACGGGGGGGCAACCTCCG. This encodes CAWSKTGGQPP. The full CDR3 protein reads CAWSKTGGQPPQYF. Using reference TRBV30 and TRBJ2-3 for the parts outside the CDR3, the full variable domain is SQTIHQWPATLVQPVGSPLSLECTVEGTSNPNLYWYRQAAGRGLQLLFYSVGIGQISSEVPQNLSASRPQDRQFILSSKKLLLSDSGFYLCAWSKTGGQPPQYFGPGTRLTVL.

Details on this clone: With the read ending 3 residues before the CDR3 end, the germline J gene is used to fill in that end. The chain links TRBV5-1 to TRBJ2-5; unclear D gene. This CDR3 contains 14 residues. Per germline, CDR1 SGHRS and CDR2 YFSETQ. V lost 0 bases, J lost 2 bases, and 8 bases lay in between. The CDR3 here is CASSLALSQETQYF. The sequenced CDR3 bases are TGCGCCAGCAGCTTGGCCCTCAGTCAAGAGACC.

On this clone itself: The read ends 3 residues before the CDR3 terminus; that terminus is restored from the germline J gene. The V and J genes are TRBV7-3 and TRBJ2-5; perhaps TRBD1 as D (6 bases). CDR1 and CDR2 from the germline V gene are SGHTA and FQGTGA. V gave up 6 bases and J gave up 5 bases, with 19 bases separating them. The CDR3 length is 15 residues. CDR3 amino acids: CASRLFRDIRETQYF. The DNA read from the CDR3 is TGTGCCAGCAGATTATTTCGGGACATCCGGGAGACC. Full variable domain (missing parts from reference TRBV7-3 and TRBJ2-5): GAGVSQTPSNKVTEKGKYVELRCDPISGHTALYWYRQSLGQGPEFLIYFQGTGAADDSGLPNDRFFAVRPEGSVSTLKIQRTERGDSAVYLCASRLFRDIRETQYFGPGTRLLVL.

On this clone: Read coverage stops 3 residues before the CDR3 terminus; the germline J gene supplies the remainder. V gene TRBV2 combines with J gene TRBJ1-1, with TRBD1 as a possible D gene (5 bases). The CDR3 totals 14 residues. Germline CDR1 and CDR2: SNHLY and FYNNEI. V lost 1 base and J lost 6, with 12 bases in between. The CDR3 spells CASSEDRRGAEAFF. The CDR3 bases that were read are TGTGCCAGCAGTGAAGACAGGCGGGGCGCTGAA.

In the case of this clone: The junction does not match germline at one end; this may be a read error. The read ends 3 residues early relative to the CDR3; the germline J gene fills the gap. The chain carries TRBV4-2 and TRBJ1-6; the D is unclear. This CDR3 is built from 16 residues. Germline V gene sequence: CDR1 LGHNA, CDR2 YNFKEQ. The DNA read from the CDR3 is TGCGCCAGCAGCCAAGATTTGGCTTTCTATAATTCACCC. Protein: CASSQDLAFYNSP. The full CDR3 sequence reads CASSQDLAFYNSPLHF.

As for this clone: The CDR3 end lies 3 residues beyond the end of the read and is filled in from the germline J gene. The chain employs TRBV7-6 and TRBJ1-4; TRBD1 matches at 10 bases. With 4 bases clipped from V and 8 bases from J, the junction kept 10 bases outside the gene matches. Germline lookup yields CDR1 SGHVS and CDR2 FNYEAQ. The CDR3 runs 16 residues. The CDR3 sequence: CASSSPGQGLGEKLFF. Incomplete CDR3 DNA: TGTGCCAGCAGCTCGCCGGGACAGGGGTTAGGAGAAAAA.

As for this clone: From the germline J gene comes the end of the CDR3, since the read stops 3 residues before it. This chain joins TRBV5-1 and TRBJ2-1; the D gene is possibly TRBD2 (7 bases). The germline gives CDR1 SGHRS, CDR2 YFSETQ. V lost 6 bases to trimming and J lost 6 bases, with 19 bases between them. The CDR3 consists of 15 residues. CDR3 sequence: CASTPAGAVGNEQFF. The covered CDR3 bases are TGCGCCAGCACCCCGGCGGGGGCAGTCGGCAATGAG.

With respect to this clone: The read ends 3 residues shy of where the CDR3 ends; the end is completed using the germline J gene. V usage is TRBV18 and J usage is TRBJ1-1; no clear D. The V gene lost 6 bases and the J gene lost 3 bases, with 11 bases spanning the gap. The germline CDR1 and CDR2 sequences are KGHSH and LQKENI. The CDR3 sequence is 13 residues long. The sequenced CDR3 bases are TGTGCCAGCTCCCAGACGGCGGACACTGAA. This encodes CASSQTADTE. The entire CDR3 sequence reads CASSQTADTEAFF.

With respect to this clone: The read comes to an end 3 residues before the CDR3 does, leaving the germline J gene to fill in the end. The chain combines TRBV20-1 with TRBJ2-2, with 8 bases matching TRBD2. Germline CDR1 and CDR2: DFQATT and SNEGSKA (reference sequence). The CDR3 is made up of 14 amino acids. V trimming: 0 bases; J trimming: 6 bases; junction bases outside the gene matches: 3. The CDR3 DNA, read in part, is TGCAGTGCTAGAGACAGGACTAGCCCCGGGGAG. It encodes CSARDRTSPGE. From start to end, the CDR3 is CSARDRTSPGELFF.

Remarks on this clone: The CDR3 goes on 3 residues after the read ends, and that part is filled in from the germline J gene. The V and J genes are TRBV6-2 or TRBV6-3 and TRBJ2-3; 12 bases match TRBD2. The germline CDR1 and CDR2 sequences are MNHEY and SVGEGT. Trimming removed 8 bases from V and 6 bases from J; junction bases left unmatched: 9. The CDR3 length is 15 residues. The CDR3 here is CASASSGGAGDTQYF. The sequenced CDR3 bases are TGTGCCAGCGCATCTAGCGGGGGGGCCGGGGATACG.

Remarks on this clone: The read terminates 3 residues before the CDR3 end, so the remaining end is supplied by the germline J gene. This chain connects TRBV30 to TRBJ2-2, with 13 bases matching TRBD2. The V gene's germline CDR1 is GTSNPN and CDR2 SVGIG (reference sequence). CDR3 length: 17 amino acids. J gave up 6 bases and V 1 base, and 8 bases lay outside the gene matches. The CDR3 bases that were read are TGTGCCTGGAGTGCCACCACTAGCGGGGGGGCACCCGGGGAG. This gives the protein CAWSATTSGGAPGE. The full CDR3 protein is CAWSATTSGGAPGELFF.

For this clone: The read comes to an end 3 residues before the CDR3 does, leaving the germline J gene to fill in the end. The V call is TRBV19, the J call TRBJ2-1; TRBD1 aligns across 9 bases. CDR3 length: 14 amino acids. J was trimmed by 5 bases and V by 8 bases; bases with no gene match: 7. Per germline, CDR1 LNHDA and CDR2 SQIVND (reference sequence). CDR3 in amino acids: CASRHWDRDNEQFF. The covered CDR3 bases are TGTGCCAGTCGACATTGGGACAGGGACAATGAG.

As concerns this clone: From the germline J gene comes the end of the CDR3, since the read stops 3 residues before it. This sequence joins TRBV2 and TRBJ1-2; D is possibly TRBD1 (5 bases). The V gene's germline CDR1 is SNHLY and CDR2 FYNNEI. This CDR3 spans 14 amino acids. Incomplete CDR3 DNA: TGTGCCAGCATAAGGGAGTCGGGGGAGGGAGGC. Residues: CASIRESGEGG. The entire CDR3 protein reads CASIRESGEGGYTF. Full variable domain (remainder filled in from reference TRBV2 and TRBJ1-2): EPEVTQTPSHQVTQMGQEVILRCVPISNHLYFYWYRQILGQKVEFLVSFYNNEISEKSEIFDDQFSVERPDGSNFTLKIRSTKLEDSAMYFCASIRESGEGGYTFGSGTRLTVV.

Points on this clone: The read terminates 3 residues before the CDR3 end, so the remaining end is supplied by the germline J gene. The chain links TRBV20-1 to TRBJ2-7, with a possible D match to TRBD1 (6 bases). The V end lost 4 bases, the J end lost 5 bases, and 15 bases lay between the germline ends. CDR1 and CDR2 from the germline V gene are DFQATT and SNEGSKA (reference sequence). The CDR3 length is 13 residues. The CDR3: CSATKQGTDEQYF. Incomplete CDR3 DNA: TGCAGTGCTACAAAACAGGGTACGGACGAG.

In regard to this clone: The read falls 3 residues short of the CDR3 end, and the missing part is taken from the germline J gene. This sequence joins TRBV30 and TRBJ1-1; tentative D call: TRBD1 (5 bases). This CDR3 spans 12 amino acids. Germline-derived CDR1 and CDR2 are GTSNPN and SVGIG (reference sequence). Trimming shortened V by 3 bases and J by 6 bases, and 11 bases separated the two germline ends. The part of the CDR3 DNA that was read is TGTGCCTGGAGGGAGGGCAGGGCTGAA. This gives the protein CAWREGRAE. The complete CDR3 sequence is CAWREGRAEAFF.

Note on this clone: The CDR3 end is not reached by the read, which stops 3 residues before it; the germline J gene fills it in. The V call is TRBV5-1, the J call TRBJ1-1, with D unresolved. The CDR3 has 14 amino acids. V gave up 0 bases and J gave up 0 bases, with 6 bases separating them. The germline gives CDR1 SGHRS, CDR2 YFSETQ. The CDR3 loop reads CASSLDTLNTEAFF. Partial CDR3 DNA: TGCGCCAGCAGCTTGGACACCCTGAACACTGAA. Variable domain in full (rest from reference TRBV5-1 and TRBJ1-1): KAGVTQTPRYLIKTRGQQVTLSCSPISGHRSVSWYQQTPGQGLQFLFEYFSETQRNKGNFPGRFSGRQFSNSRSEMNVSTLELGDSALYLCASSLDTLNTEAFFGQGTRLTVV.